The present entry profiles one T cell receptor beta chain with its context. Its target is unknown. The researchers produced TCR beta cDNA from 500 ng total RNA with a constant-region primer. ARM-PCR was slightly modified, and three nested multiplex PCR rounds with it gave rise to the TCR beta libraries. The first two PCR rounds used TRBV1-TRBV30 forward primers with a C-beta reverse primer, about 10 cycles each. TCRdb re-derived calls from the multiplex PCR reads in MiXCR, one entry per CDR3 protein. The sample shows 310,000 or so distinct CDR3 sequences, nearly 60% of them seen only once. The V gene lost 2 bases and the J gene lost 7 bases, with 9 bases spanning the gap. CDR3 size: 12 residues. Germline V lookup: CDR1 SGHNT, CDR2 YENEEA. This entry is derived from a study of tumor-infiltrating lymphocytes in primary liver carcinoma. Regarding the study as a whole: Samples were bulk unsorted, so CD4+ and CD8+ repertoires were not compared.

Blood RNA originated from unsorted whole blood, with germline DNA additionally extracted. These patients lived with chronic HBV infection and had never been treated. The origin of this receptor is a woman aged 25 to 39 with primary liver carcinoma and hepatitis B virus infection. The chain is built from TRBV11-3 and TRBJ2-7; D call uncertain. The sequencing sample was made of peripheral blood. The CDR3 protein is CASSLSYYEQYF. The CDR3 nucleotides read TGTGCCAGCAGCTTAAGCTACTATGAGCAGTACTTC.